The 16 T cell receptor beta chains in this list originate from one sample, sequenced in a study of regulatory T cells in long-lasting Graves disease. The time point is: newly diagnosed GD, antithyroid drugs for less than 3 months. PBMCs provided the RNA from which the TCR library was made. According to the study, TCR beta libraries were built with iRepertoire HTBI primers and CDR3-region Arm-PCR. TCRdb reprocessed the multiplex PCR reads with MiXCR, giving one entry per CDR3 protein. The sample consists of approximately 400,000 distinct CDR3 sequences, 15% of them appearing once. This sample also appeared in a second study, on T cells in Graves' hyperthyroidism and ophthalmopathy.

The sequencing used peripheral blood mononuclear cells (PBMCs), collected at new diagnosis, from a patient treated with antithyroid drugs. The receptors shown here come from a woman aged 25 to 39 with Graves disease.

There are many counts of this clonotype. This chain connects TRBV10-3 to TRBJ1-1, with D unclear. The germline V and J ends were trimmed by 8 bases and 5 bases, with 21 bases remaining between them. The CDR3 is 15 amino acids. Germline CDR1 ENHRY, CDR2 SYGVKD. CDR3 residues: CAILRESGAGTEAFF. In nucleotides, the CDR3 is TGTGCCATCCTTCGGGAATCGGGCGCGGGGACTGAAGCTTTCTTT.

This CDR3 reads CASSLGGRNSYNEQFF. As DNA, the CDR3 is TGTGCCAGCAGCTTGGGGGGACGGAACTCCTACAATGAGCAGTTCTTC. The chain links TRBV7-2 to TRBJ2-1; weak D call: TRBD2 (6 bases). The V gene's germline CDR1 is SGHTA and CDR2 FQGNSA. This CDR3 has 16 residues. Trimming removed 3 bases from V and 0 bases from J, with 12 bases in between.

This clonotype was detected ten times or more. This chain links TRBV20-1 with TRBJ2-7; TRBD1 agrees at 9 bases. The CDR3 extends over 15 amino acids. The germline CDR1 and CDR2 sequences are DFQATT and SNEGSKA (reference sequence). Germline trimming cut 0 bases from V and 2 bases from J; bases unmatched to any gene: 5. Here the CDR3 reads CSARDLRDRAYEQYF. CDR3 DNA sequence: TGCAGTGCTAGAGATTTGAGGGACAGGGCCTACGAGCAGTACTTC.

This clonotype was counted many times. The V call is TRBV12-3 or TRBV12-4, the J call TRBJ2-1; 7 positions agree with TRBD2. The ends lost 7 bases at V and 4 bases at J; junction bases unmatched: 10. This CDR3 comprises 15 residues. CDR3 bases: TGTGCCAGCACCCCTCTGAGCGGGATTTACAATGAGCAGTTCTTC. It codes for CASTPLSGIYNEQFF.

At least ten counts were recorded for this clonotype. The chain links TRBV29-1 to TRBJ2-2, with D maybe TRBD1 (5 bases). Trimming pared 6 bases from V and 3 bases from J, leaving 8 bases between. CDR1 and CDR2 from the germline V gene are SQVTM and ANQGSEA. CDR3 length: 12 residues. The CDR3 DNA sequence: TGCAGCGTAGACAGCGACACCGGGGAGCTGTTTTTT. Its protein is CSVDSDTGELFF.

This clonotype was counted at least ten times. The V call is TRBV7-9, the J call TRBJ2-7; D remains ambiguous. The V end was cut by 0 bases, the J end by 4 bases, with 4 bases between. CDR1 is SEHNR and CDR2 is FQNEAQ in the germline V gene (reference sequence). The length of the CDR3 is 12 residues. The CDR3 is CASSLALYEQYF. The CDR3 DNA is TGTGCCAGCAGCTTAGCCCTTTACGAGCAGTACTTC.

The rearrangement uses TRBV4-1 and TRBJ2-3, with D possibly TRBD1 on 6 matching bases. The V gene's germline CDR1 is MGHRA and CDR2 YSYEKL. The CDR3 spans 16 residues. Trimming took off 0 bases at V and 0 bases at J, with 10 bases between the two ends. The CDR3 nucleotides read TGCGCCAGCAGCCAAGATTTGGGGGCGAGCACAGATACGCAGTATTTT. Translated, it gives CASSQDLGASTDTQYF.

Notes on this clonotype: Just one base apart from a much larger clone, this may be a read error. The chain has TRBV30 and TRBJ1-2, with TRBD1 matching over 8 bases. CDR1 and CDR2 from the germline V gene are GTSNPN and SVGIG (reference sequence). The length of the CDR3 is 15 residues. The CDR3 spells CAWGVRGQVPGGYTF. In nucleotides, the CDR3 is TGTGCCTGGGGTGTAAGGGGACAGGTTCCAGGTGGCTACACCTTC.

In this sample, this clonotype turned up a few times. V is TRBV6-1 and J is TRBJ1-5; unclear D gene. The CDR3 consists of 18 residues. Germline CDR1 MNHNS, CDR2 SASEGT. V lost 4 bases and J 0 bases, leaving 19 bases between the germline ends. Here the CDR3 DNA reads TGTGCCAGCAGTGGCAGGATCACCTACGAACTTAGCAATCAGCCCCAGCATTTT. Amino acid sequence: CASSGRITYELSNQPQHF.

This clonotype showed up just a few times. The chain uses TRBV20-1 and TRBJ2-3, with 11 bases aligning to TRBD2. Trimming removed 7 bases from V and 6 bases from J; junction bases left unmatched: 9. CDR1 is DFQATT, CDR2 SNEGSKA, per germline (reference sequence). The CDR3 length is 14 residues. The CDR3 reads CSGGSGRVWDTQYF. The DNA for the CDR3 is TGCAGTGGTGGTAGCGGGAGGGTGTGGGATACGCAGTATTTT.

About this clonotype: Its ends do not fully match the called genes, so a read error is possible. V and J are TRBV7-3 and TRBJ2-2, with D tentatively TRBD1 or TRBD2 (5 bases each). This CDR3 spans 12 amino acids. From germline, CDR1 is SGHTA and CDR2 FQGTGA. CDR3 sequence (DNA): TGTGCCAGCAGCCCTTCGGGTGGGGGGCTGTTTTTT. As protein: CASSPSGGGLFF.

Many counts were recorded for this clonotype. V usage is TRBV11-2 and J usage is TRBJ2-7; no firm D call. V shed 1 base and J shed 6 bases, with 10 bases lying between them. The CDR3 runs 13 residues. The germline gives CDR1 SGHAT, CDR2 FQNNGV. This chain's CDR3 is CASSLALHGEQYF. DNA of the CDR3: TGTGCCAGCAGCTTAGCACTACACGGCGAGCAGTACTTC. Based on the CDR3 plus reference TRBV11-2 and TRBJ2-7, the full variable domain is EAGVAQSPRYKIIEKRQSVAFWCNPISGHATLYWYQQILGQGPKLLIQFQNNGVVDDSQLPKDRFSAERLKGVDSTLKIQPAKLEDSAVYLCASSLALHGEQYFGPGTRLTVT.

This clonotype has at least ten counts. The gene calls are TRBV7-3 and TRBJ2-1, with D perhaps matching TRBD2 (6 bases). The CDR3 contains 16 residues. V lost 0 bases, J lost 7 bases, and 16 bases lay in between. Germline-derived CDR1 and CDR2 are SGHTA and FQGTGA. CDR3 in amino acids: CASSLTPGVIRNEQFF. In DNA form, the CDR3 reads TGTGCCAGCAGCTTAACCCCGGGAGTCATTCGGAATGAGCAGTTCTTC.

This clonotype was recorded at least ten times. The chain has TRBV20-1 and TRBJ2-1, with 10 bases aligning to TRBD2. The V segment lost 3 bases and the J segment 5 bases; nucleotides outside the gene matches: 4. Germline V gives CDR1 DFQATT, CDR2 SNEGSKA (reference sequence). This CDR3 comprises 14 residues. CDR3 residues: CSARSGRADNEQFF. CDR3 nucleotide sequence: TGCAGTGCTAGGAGCGGGAGGGCCGACAATGAGCAGTTCTTC.

This clonotype was counted ten times or more. The gene calls are TRBV10-3 and TRBJ1-2; D gene uncertain. The CDR3 runs 14 residues. The germline V gene has CDR1 ENHRY and CDR2 SYGVKD. V was clipped by 2 bases and J by 5 bases, with 12 bases between them. The CDR3 here is CAISEPLVGYGYTF. The CDR3 DNA reads as TGTGCCATCAGTGAGCCACTAGTGGGTTATGGCTACACCTTC.

This clonotype was seen a handful of times. V is TRBV12-3 or TRBV12-4 and J is TRBJ2-5; TRBD2 agrees at 12 bases. This CDR3 region has 16 residues. The ends lost 5 bases at V and 5 bases at J; junction bases unmatched: 9. The CDR3 nucleotides are TGTGCCAGCAGTCGCCTAGCGGGAGGGTCCGGGGAGACCCAGTACTTC. Translated, it gives CASSRLAGGSGETQYF.